A selection of T cell receptor beta chains follows, all from one sample in a study of blood T cell repertoires in COVID-19. TCRdb keeps only in-frame clones here, not all; method: immunoSEQ multiplex PCR. The profile covers about 100,000 clones, with 80% appearing a single time and approximately 9% taken by the ten largest. Sequencing was carried out using peripheral blood. These receptors all come from a man between 50 and 59 years old who had recovered from COVID-19. The CDR3 runs from the conserved cysteine through the conserved F or W. Each record gives: V gene, clone size, J gene, D gene, CDR3 protein, CDR3 DNA. The D gene is left open where the match is weak. For some rows the clone size is stated as once, few or many, or as a class when expanded; others skip it.

>TRBV19|-|TRBJ2-1|TRBD2
CASRRGLAFDEQFF
TGTGCCAGTAGAAGGGGACTAGCTTTCGATGAGCAGTTCTTC
>TRBV6-5|-|TRBJ2-5|-
CASSYGSGDGQETQYF
TGTGCCAGCAGTTACGGGTCAGGGGACGGGCAAGAGACCCAGTACTTC
>TRBV7-9|-|TRBJ1-2|TRBD1
CASSKDRVGYTF
TGTGCCAGCAGCAAGGACAGGGTCGGCTACACCTTC
>TRBV6-5|-|TRBJ1-6|-
CASSYERSSYNSPLHF
TGTGCCAGCAGTTACGAGCGGAGCTCCTATAATTCACCCCTCCACTTT
>TRBV19|-|TRBJ2-3|-
CASSILTETQYF
TGTGCCAGTAGTATATTAACTGAGACGCAGTATTTT
>TRBV2|few|TRBJ1-2|TRBD1
CASSQGVDGYTF
TGTGCCAGCAGTCAGGGGGTGGATGGCTACACCTTC
>TRBV24-1|-|TRBJ2-1|-
CATPPDTKPKKRRFYNEQFF
TGTGCCACCCCCCCCGACACGAAGCCCAAAAAGAGACGGTTCTACAATGAGCAGTTCTTC
>TRBV5-8|-|TRBJ2-3|TRBD2
CASSFASGQVTDTQYF
TGTGCCAGCAGCTTCGCTAGCGGGCAGGTTACAGATACGCAGTATTTT
>TRBV4-1|-|TRBJ2-3|-
CASSQDRGAGWGTQYF
TGCGCCAGCAGCCAAGATCGGGGAGCCGGGTGGGGTACGCAGTATTTT
>TRBV24-1|-|TRBJ2-7|-
CATSATGYEQYF
TGTGCCACCAGTGCCACGGGCTACGAGCAGTACTTC
>TRBV5-1|-|TRBJ1-3|-
CASSLGRVGGNTIYF
TGCGCCAGCAGCTTGGGGAGGGTTGGTGGAAACACCATATATTTT
>TRBV13|many|TRBJ2-1|TRBD2
CASSLYLEWGGNEQFF
TGTGCCAGCAGCTTATATCTTGAGTGGGGGGGCAATGAGCAGTTCTTC
>TRBV28|once|TRBJ1-2|-
CASSPKLSGGYTF
TGTGCCAGCAGCCCTAAGCTCTCGGGGGGCTACACCTTC
>TRBV6-1|-|TRBJ2-7|TRBD1
CASSEVGQGAWEQYF
TGTGCCAGCAGTGAGGTAGGACAGGGGGCTTGGGAGCAGTACTTC
>TRBV24-1|-|TRBJ1-1|-
CATRDTGVNTEAFF
TGTGCCACCAGGGATACGGGGGTGAACACTGAAGCTTTCTTT
>TRBV9|-|TRBJ2-3|TRBD2
CASSVVASGVTDTQYF
TGTGCCAGCAGCGTAGTGGCTAGCGGAGTCACAGATACGCAGTATTTT
>TRBV2|-|TRBJ2-7|TRBD1
CASMIEDRGSQYF
TGTGCCAGCATGATAGAGGACAGGGGGTCTCAGTACTTC